These 30 T cell receptor beta chains share one sample of origin, sequenced in a study of neurological immune-mediated disorders. Time point defined: longitudinal time-point 1 (baseline). A single record per CDR3 protein comes from TCRdb applying MiXCR to the 5' RACE reads. The top ten hold 5% to 8.5% of the sample, which has 55,000 to 65,000 distinct CDR3 sequences, around 10% seen once. The sequenced sample consisted of PBMCs. These receptors all stem from a male donor with HTLV-1-associated myelopathy (HAM/TSP).

This clonotype was seen repeatedly, ten times or more. The chain couples TRBV5-1 to TRBJ2-3; tentatively, D is TRBD2 (7 bases). The CDR3 length is 12 residues. V shed 3 bases and J shed 13 bases, with 15 bases lying between them. Germline CDR1 is SGHRS and CDR2 is YFSETQ. The CDR3 loop reads CASSSTGGPKYF. CDR3 DNA: TGCGCCAGCAGCTCAACCGGGGGGCCTAAGTATTTT.

This clonotype occurred once. No conserved phenylalanine or tryptophan is present at the end of the CDR3, so a read error is the likely explanation. The chain couples TRBV29-1 to TRBJ2-7; D remains ambiguous. V dropped 4 bases and J dropped 4 bases, with 5 bases sitting between them. The CDR3 covers 10 residues. Germline-derived CDR1 and CDR2 are SQVTM and ANQGSEA. CDR3 amino acids: CSVGSYEQYL. The CDR3 DNA reads as TGCAGCGTTGGTTCATACGAGCAGTACCTC.

This clonotype came up many times. The rearrangement joins TRBV27 to TRBJ2-1; weak D call: TRBD1 (5 bases). Trimming cost V 6 bases and J 8 bases, with 11 bases left between them. Germline CDR1 MNHEY, CDR2 SMNVEV (reference sequence). The CDR3 contains 12 residues. CDR3 protein: CASRGLTYEQFF. The CDR3 DNA follows: TGTGCCAGCAGGGGGCTGACCTATGAGCAGTTCTTC.

This clonotype has at least ten counts. This chain uses TRBV9 with TRBJ1-1; a possible D gene is TRBD1 (5 bases). Germline V gene sequence: CDR1 SGDLS, CDR2 YYNGEE. The V and J ends lost 0 bases and 3 bases respectively, with 15 bases between them. The CDR3 has 16 residues. As DNA, the CDR3 is TGTGCCAGCAGCGTAGCCCCCCAGGGAAGAGACACTGAAGCTTTCTTT. It yields the protein CASSVAPQGRDTEAFF.

This clonotype has at least ten counts. In DNA, the CDR3 is TGTGCCAGCAGTCCCCGACAGCTCTCCAATCAGCCCCAGCATTTT. Protein: CASSPRQLSNQPQHF. The genes are TRBV12-3 or TRBV12-4 and TRBJ1-5; D perhaps matches TRBD1 (5 bases). Trimming took 5 bases from V and 3 from J, leaving 14 bases between them. The CDR3 is made up of 15 amino acids.

In its sample, this clonotype was seen many times. This chain connects TRBV5-8 to TRBJ2-7, with 9 bases fitting TRBD1. The CDR3 runs 17 residues. Germline lookup yields CDR1 SGHTS and CDR2 YDEGEE. Unmatched junction bases numbered 13, after V lost 4 bases and J lost 2 bases. CDR3 coding DNA: TGTGCCAGCAGCCGACCGGGGGTCCGGGACAGGGCCTACGAGCAGTACTTC. Its protein is CASSRPGVRDRAYEQYF.

At least ten counts were recorded for this clonotype. The chain links TRBV2 to TRBJ2-2; TRBD1 aligns across 12 bases. The CDR3 consists of 15 residues. V was pared by 5 bases and J by 5 bases, with 3 bases of the junction left unmatched. Germline CDR1 reads SNHLY; CDR2 reads FYNNEI. CDR3 nucleotide sequence: TGTGCCAGCAGTTGGGACAGGGGGCATACCGGGGAGCTGTTTTTT. Translated, it gives CASSWDRGHTGELFF.

This clonotype was counted ten times or more. The CDR3 is CANTIPGQGNSPLHF. In nucleotides, the CDR3 is TGTGCCAACACCATACCGGGACAGGGGAATTCACCCCTCCACTTT. The J gene is TRBJ1-6, the V gene TRBV6-6; 10 bases align to TRBD1. Germline CDR1 is MNHNY and CDR2 is SVGAGI (reference sequence). The CDR3 has 15 amino acids. The ends lost 10 bases at V and 7 bases at J; junction bases unmatched: 10.

This clonotype was observed a handful of times. This chain joins TRBV7-9 and TRBJ2-3; TRBD1 might be the D (5 bases). The V end was cut by 4 bases, the J end by 2 bases, with 28 bases between. The germline CDR1 and CDR2 sequences are SEHNR and FQNEAQ (reference sequence). CDR3 length: 20 amino acids. The CDR3 loop reads CASSYGHPRTTLGVTDTQYF. The CDR3 coding sequence is TGTGCCAGCAGCTATGGGCATCCGAGGACAACCCTAGGAGTCACAGATACGCAGTATTTT.

A remark on this clonotype: A read error is possible here, since a much larger clone lies one base away. The gene calls are TRBV5-5 and TRBJ2-5; 9 bases map to TRBD1. Germline loops: CDR1 SGHKS, CDR2 YYEKEE (reference sequence). The length of the CDR3 is 15 residues. CDR3 coding DNA: TGTGCCAGCAGCTTGGACAGGGGGCGCGGGGAGAACCAGTACTTC. It codes for CASSLDRGRGENQYF.

This clonotype was observed many times. This chain uses TRBV2 with TRBJ1-2, with 8 bases fitting TRBD1. Germline CDR1 SNHLY, CDR2 FYNNEI. The CDR3 has 16 amino acids. J gave up 4 bases and V 1 base, and 8 bases lay outside the gene matches. For the CDR3, the DNA is TGTGCCAGCAGTGAAGGTTTAGGGACAGGACGCTATGGCTACACCTTC. This encodes CASSEGLGTGRYGYTF.

In this sample, this clonotype turned up many times. The V and J genes are TRBV6-5 and TRBJ1-2; TRBD1 is a possible D gene (5 bases). V was cut by 0 bases and J by 4 bases, with 9 bases left in between. The V gene's germline CDR1 is MNHEY and CDR2 SVGAGI. The CDR3 totals 14 residues. The CDR3 DNA sequence: TGTGCCAGCAGTTACTCGAGCAGGGTCTATGGCTACACCTTC. Translating it yields CASSYSSRVYGYTF.

This clonotype was observed at least ten times. The V call is TRBV12-3 or TRBV12-4, the J call TRBJ2-2, with 10 nucleotides matching TRBD2. This CDR3 comprises 17 residues. The V gene end was trimmed by 6 bases and the J gene end by 7 bases; junction bases not matched to a gene: 14. CDR3 in amino acids: CASSNLAGGSMIGELFF. In DNA form, the CDR3 reads TGTGCCAGCAGCAATTTAGCGGGGGGTTCTATGATCGGGGAGCTGTTTTTT.

This clonotype was seen many times. The chain is built from TRBV28 and TRBJ1-5, with 7 positions matching TRBD1. With V trimmed by 3 bases and J by 9 bases, 11 bases remained unmatched. CDR1 is MDHEN, CDR2 SYDVKM, per germline. The length of the CDR3 is 15 residues. This CDR3 reads CASSFSVQGGVPQHF. The CDR3 DNA reads TGTGCCAGCAGTTTCTCAGTCCAGGGGGGGGTGCCCCAGCATTTT.

This clonotype was detected ten times or more. The chain has TRBV5-5 and TRBJ2-1; TRBD2 agrees at 8 bases. CDR3 size: 12 residues. Trimming at V came to 0 bases and at J to 16 bases, leaving 6 bases not matched to a gene. The V gene's germline CDR1 is SGHKS and CDR2 YYEKEE (reference sequence). CDR3 sequence (DNA): TGTGCCAGCAGCTTGGGGACGGGGGGGCACTTCTTC. It translates to CASSLGTGGHFF.

This clonotype was detected ten times or more. This chain joins TRBV20-1 and TRBJ2-7; D unresolved. V was shortened by 1 base and J by 3 bases, with 7 bases between the two germline ends. The CDR3 is 12 residues long. CDR1 and CDR2 from the germline V gene are DFQATT and SNEGSKA (reference sequence). DNA for the CDR3: TGCAGTGCTAGAGTGTCAAGCTACGAGCAGTACTTC. Residues: CSARVSSYEQYF.

This clonotype has a count of ten or more. V usage is TRBV20-1 and J usage is TRBJ2-3, with 12 nucleotides matching TRBD2. After removal of 6 bases from V and 0 bases from J, the junction contained 4 bases not matched to a gene. This CDR3 region has 15 residues. Per the germline V gene, CDR1 is DFQATT and CDR2 is SNEGSKA (reference sequence). The CDR3 spells CSAPSGGASTDTQYF. For the CDR3, the DNA is TGCAGTGCACCTAGCGGGGGGGCGAGCACAGATACGCAGTATTTT.

This clonotype was seen many times. V gene TRBV7-8 combines with J gene TRBJ2-7; D call uncertain. The CDR3 consists of 16 residues. Germline V lookup: CDR1 SGHVS, CDR2 FQNEAQ. V was trimmed by 3 bases and J by 0 bases, leaving 15 bases between them. CDR3 sequence reads: CASSFDPTLSSYEQYF. As DNA, the CDR3 is TGTGCCAGCAGCTTCGACCCAACATTGAGCTCCTACGAGCAGTACTTC.

Many counts were recorded for this clonotype. V and J are TRBV7-3 and TRBJ1-1; D gene unclear. V shed 5 bases and J shed 1 base, with 8 bases lying between them. This CDR3 has 13 amino acids. The V gene's germline CDR1 is SGHTA and CDR2 FQGTGA. CDR3 region: CASSLQRNTEAFF. In nucleotides, the CDR3 is TGTGCCAGCAGCCTACAGAGGAACACTGAAGCTTTCTTT.

This clonotype was seen many times. This chain connects TRBV5-1 to TRBJ1-2; D remains unclear. The CDR3 covers 15 residues. The V gene lost 4 bases and the J gene lost 0 bases, with 13 bases spanning the gap. Germline V gene lookup returns CDR1 SGHRS and CDR2 YFSETQ. CDR3 residues: CASSPAAAANYGYTF. The CDR3 nucleotides are TGCGCCAGCAGCCCGGCGGCCGCCGCTAACTATGGCTACACCTTC.

This clonotype appeared many times. The CDR3 DNA reads TGTGCCAGCAGCTTCTTATCCGGGACGGAAAAAGAGACCCAGTACTTC. Encoded protein: CASSFLSGTEKETQYF. This chain links TRBV7-9 with TRBJ2-5, with D tentatively TRBD1 or TRBD2 (5 bases each). Germline values: CDR1 SEHNR, CDR2 FQNEAQ (reference sequence). Trimming cost V 3 bases and J 3 bases, with 17 bases left between them. The CDR3 extends over 16 amino acids.

This clonotype was counted at least ten times. This sequence joins TRBV29-1 and TRBJ1-4; the D gene is possibly TRBD1 (5 bases). Germline assignment: CDR1 SQVTM and CDR2 ANQGSEA. There are 13 residues in the CDR3. Trimming took 4 bases from V and 8 from J, leaving 14 bases between them. Written as DNA, the CDR3 is TGCAGCGTTGGCTACGGGGGAGTGGAAAAACTGTTTTTT. As protein: CSVGYGGVEKLFF.

This clonotype has a count of ten or more. The chain combines TRBV7-3 with TRBJ1-1; tentative D call: TRBD1 (5 bases). This CDR3 contains 13 residues. Trimming took off 3 bases at V and 4 bases at J, with 9 bases between the two ends. Germline V lookup: CDR1 SGHTA, CDR2 FQGTGA. CDR3 residues: CASSFGGGTEAFF. CDR3 coding DNA: TGTGCCAGCAGCTTCGGGGGGGGCACTGAAGCTTTCTTT.

This clonotype was counted at least ten times. The chain has TRBV6-5 and TRBJ1-6; 9 positions agree with TRBD1. The length of the CDR3 is 15 residues. Germline CDR1 is MNHEY and CDR2 is SVGAGI. The V segment lost 4 bases and the J segment 6 bases; nucleotides outside the gene matches: 4. The DNA for the CDR3 is TGTGCCAGCAGTTTTGACAGGGGGATTAATTCACCCCTCCACTTT. Translating gives CASSFDRGINSPLHF.

The chain uses TRBV11-3 and TRBJ1-2; maybe TRBD1 (5 bases). This CDR3 has 14 residues. V was cut by 5 bases and J by 3 bases, with 13 bases left in between. From germline, CDR1 is SGHNT and CDR2 YENEEA. For the CDR3, the DNA is TGTGCCAGCAGCCAAATGGGGGGGTACTATGGCTACACCTTC. This gives the protein CASSQMGGYYGYTF.

This clonotype has a count of ten or more. The genes are TRBV5-1 and TRBJ1-4, with D perhaps matching TRBD1 (6 bases). V lost 1 base and J lost 7, with 17 bases in between. The germline V gene has CDR1 SGHRS and CDR2 YFSETQ. This CDR3 contains 16 residues. As DNA, the CDR3 is TGCGCCAGCAGCTTGTCCCGCCTAAGGGGGGGTGAAAAACTGTTTTTT. Its translation: CASSLSRLRGGEKLFF.

This clonotype has ten or more counts. The chain combines TRBV3-1 with TRBJ1-5, with a weak D call TRBD1 (6 bases). CDR1 and CDR2 (germline): LGHDT, YNNKEL (reference sequence). This CDR3 is built from 14 residues. Trimming took off 5 bases at V and 5 bases at J, with 13 bases between the two ends. CDR3 DNA sequence: TGTGCCAGCAGCTCCGGACAGAGAGATCAGCCCCAGCATTTT. Translating gives CASSSGQRDQPQHF.

This clonotype was seen many times. The rearrangement links TRBV27 to TRBJ1-1, with 9 bases matching TRBD1. This CDR3 contains 15 residues. After removal of 11 bases from V and 6 bases from J, the junction contained 16 bases not matched to a gene. Per the germline V gene, CDR1 is MNHEY and CDR2 is SMNVEV (reference sequence). The CDR3 DNA reads TGTGCCGCAGGGGACAGGGCCCAACAGGGTTCTGAAGCTTTCTTT. Its protein product is CAAGDRAQQGSEAFF.

This clonotype was counted at least ten times. CDR3 DNA: TGCAGTGCCCCAATTCGACTAGCGGGTGAGCAGTTCTTC. Its translation: CSAPIRLAGEQFF. V and J are TRBV20-1 and TRBJ2-1; 10 bases line up with TRBD2. J was trimmed by 9 bases and V by 6 bases; bases with no gene match: 8. The CDR3 covers 13 residues. Germline V gene data show CDR1 as DFQATT and CDR2 as SNEGSKA (reference sequence).

This clonotype was counted many times. The rearrangement uses TRBV6-1 and TRBJ2-3; D is tentatively TRBD1 or TRBD2 (6 bases each). Germline V gene data show CDR1 as MNHNS and CDR2 as SASEGT. Trimming stripped 11 bases from V and 0 bases from J, with 12 bases between. The CDR3 covers 13 residues. The CDR3 coding sequence is TGTGCCGGCCAGGGGACTAGCACAGATACGCAGTATTTT. Its translation: CAGQGTSTDTQYF.